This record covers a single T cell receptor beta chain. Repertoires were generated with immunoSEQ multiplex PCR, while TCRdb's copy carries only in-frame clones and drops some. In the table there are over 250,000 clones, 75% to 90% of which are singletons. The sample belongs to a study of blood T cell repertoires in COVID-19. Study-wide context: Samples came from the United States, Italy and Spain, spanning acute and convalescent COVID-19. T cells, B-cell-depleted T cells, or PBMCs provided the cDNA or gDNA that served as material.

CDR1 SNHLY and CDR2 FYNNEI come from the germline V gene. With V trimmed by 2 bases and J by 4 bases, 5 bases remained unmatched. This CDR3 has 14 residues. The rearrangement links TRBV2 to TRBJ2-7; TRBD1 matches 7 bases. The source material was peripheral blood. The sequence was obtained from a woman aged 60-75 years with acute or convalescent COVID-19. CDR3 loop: CASSELGQLYEQYF. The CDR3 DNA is TGTGCCAGCAGTGAATTGGGACAGCTATACGAGCAGTACTTC.